This paragraph reports one T cell receptor beta chain. This entry is derived from a study of OX40 agonist ivuxolimab in advanced cancers. V lost 4 bases, J lost 1 base, and 15 bases lay in between. This CDR3 region has 17 residues. CDR1 SGDLS and CDR2 YYNGEE come from the germline V gene. TCRdb's copy holds only in-frame clones and misses some; the assay was immunoSEQ multiplex PCR. Of tens of thousands of clones in the sample, around two thirds were seen once. The chain carries TRBV9 and TRBJ2-6, with D perhaps matching TRBD1 (6 bases). This receptor was identified in an adult with an advanced solid tumor such as melanoma, head and neck, liver or kidney cancer. Sequencing used CD4+ or CD8+ T cells sorted from blood, obtained in a trial of the OX40 agonist ivuxolimab. The CDR3 coding sequence is TGTGCCAGCAGCTCCCTCGGGACATATTCTGGGGCCAACGTCCTGACTTTC. Its protein product is CASSSLGTYSGANVLTF.